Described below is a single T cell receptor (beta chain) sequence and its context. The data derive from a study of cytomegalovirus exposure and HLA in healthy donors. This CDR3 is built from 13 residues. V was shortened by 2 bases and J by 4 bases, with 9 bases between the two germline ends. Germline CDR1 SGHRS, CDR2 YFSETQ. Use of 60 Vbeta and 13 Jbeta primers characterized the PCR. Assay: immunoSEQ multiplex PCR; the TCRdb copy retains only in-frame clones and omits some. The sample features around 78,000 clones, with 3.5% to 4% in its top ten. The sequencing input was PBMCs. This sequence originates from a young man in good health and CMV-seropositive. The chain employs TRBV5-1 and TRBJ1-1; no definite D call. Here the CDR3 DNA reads TGCGCCAGCAGCTTTCAGCCGGGCACTGAAGCTTTCTTT. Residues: CASSFQPGTEAFF.